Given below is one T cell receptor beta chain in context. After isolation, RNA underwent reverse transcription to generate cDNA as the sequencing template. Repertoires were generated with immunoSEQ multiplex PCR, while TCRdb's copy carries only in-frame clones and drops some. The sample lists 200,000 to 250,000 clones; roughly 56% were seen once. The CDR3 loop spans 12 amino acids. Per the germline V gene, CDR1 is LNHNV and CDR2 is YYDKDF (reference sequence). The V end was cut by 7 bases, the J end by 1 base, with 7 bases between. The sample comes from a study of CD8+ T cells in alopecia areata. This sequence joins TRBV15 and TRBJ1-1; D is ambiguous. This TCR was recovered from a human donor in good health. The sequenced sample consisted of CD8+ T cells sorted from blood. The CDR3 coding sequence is TGTGCCACCACCCAAGGGAACACTGAAGCTTTCTTT. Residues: CATTQGNTEAFF.